This T cell receptor beta chain was captured by sequencing in a study of technical replicates of blood from several donors. Looked up from germline, CDR1 is SGHNT and CDR2 is YYREEE (reference sequence). The CDR3 is 15 residues long. V was shortened by 0 bases and J by 6 bases, with 13 bases between the two germline ends. Clones were sequenced by immunoSEQ multiplex PCR, and TCRdb holds only the in-frame ones, with some missing. The sample contains tens of thousands of clones, roughly 90% of which appear only once. The J gene is TRBJ2-1, the V gene TRBV5-4, with TRBD1 as a possible D gene (8 bases). The specimen sequenced was PBMCs. This receptor was obtained from a human donor in good health. Some clones in this sample may be carry-over from other donors' samples. Here the CDR3 DNA reads TGTGCCAGCAGCTTGGTTACAGGGGGGGTCAATGAGCAGTTCTTC. It yields the protein CASSLVTGGVNEQFF.